These 14 T cell receptor beta chains were sequenced from one sample in a study of cytomegalovirus exposure and HLA in healthy donors. The primer mix had 60 Vbeta and 13 Jbeta primers. The assay was immunoSEQ multiplex PCR, and TCRdb's table has in-frame clones only and misses some. The repertoire holds roughly 80,000 clones, with 70% to 80% as singletons. Sequenced input: PBMCs. The receptors were sampled from a man aged 35-49 years in good health and CMV-seronegative.

The rearrangement joins TRBV7-9 to TRBJ2-7; a weak D match, TRBD1 (5 bases). The CDR3 is made up of 14 amino acids. Per the germline V gene, CDR1 is SEHNR and CDR2 is FQNEAQ (reference sequence). The V and J ends lost 5 bases and 3 bases respectively, with 14 bases between them. The CDR3 region is CASSPHLDSYEQYF. The CDR3 nucleotides read TGTGCCAGCAGCCCCCACCTAGACAGCTACGAGCAGTACTTC.

The CDR3 nucleotides are TGTGCCAGTAGTATTGGGCGAGAACAGTACTTC. It encodes CASSIGREQYF. This sequence joins TRBV19 and TRBJ2-4; no firm D call. Germline V gives CDR1 LNHDA, CDR2 SQIVND (reference sequence). This CDR3 contains 11 residues. V was cut by 3 bases and J by 13 bases, with 10 bases left in between. Looking up the rest from reference TRBV19 and TRBJ2-4 gives the full variable domain: DGGITQSPKYLFRKEGQNVTLSCEQNLNHDAMYWYRQDPGQGLRLIYYSQIVNDFQKGDIAEGYSVSREKKESFPLTVTSAQKNPTAFYLCASSIGREQYFGAGTRLSVL.

This chain's CDR3 is CASRGLAGTQETQYF. The CDR3 nucleotides are TGCGCCAGCAGAGGACTAGCGGGGACACAAGAGACCCAGTACTTC. This chain joins TRBV5-1 and TRBJ2-5, with 12 bases lining up with TRBD2. V trimming: 5 bases; J trimming: 2 bases; junction bases outside the gene matches: 4. CDR3 size: 15 residues. From germline, CDR1 is SGHRS and CDR2 YFSETQ.

This clone occurred a few times. This rearrangement joins TRBV6-1 to TRBJ1-5; 9 bases line up with TRBD1. CDR1 and CDR2 (germline): MNHNS, SASEGT. V shed 7 bases and J 7 bases; nucleotides not matched to a gene: 11. This CDR3 has 15 amino acids. CDR3: CASTRSGQGDQPQHF. For the CDR3, the DNA is TGTGCCAGCACAAGGTCGGGACAGGGTGACCAGCCCCAGCATTTT.

The rearrangement joins TRBV19 to TRBJ2-7; D is undetermined. This CDR3 contains 13 residues. Deletions cut 3 bases from V and 4 bases from J, with 10 bases between. CDR1 LNHDA and CDR2 SQIVND come from the germline V gene (reference sequence). The CDR3 sequence is CASSIHGHYEQYF. The CDR3, as DNA: TGTGCCAGTAGTATCCATGGGCATTACGAGCAGTACTTC.

The rearrangement joins TRBV27 to TRBJ1-5; unclear D gene. V lost 1 base, J lost 5 bases, and 9 bases lay in between. The CDR3 has 14 residues. CDR1 and CDR2 (germline): MNHEY, SMNVEV (reference sequence). The CDR3 protein is CASSLFLQDQPQHF. The CDR3 DNA reads as TGTGCCAGCAGTTTATTCTTACAAGATCAGCCCCAGCATTTT.

The chain employs TRBV5-6 and TRBJ1-5, with D possibly matching TRBD1 (5 bases). Germline V gene sequence: CDR1 SGHDT, CDR2 YYEEEE. The CDR3 has 15 residues. V was trimmed by 0 bases and J by 2 bases, leaving 9 bases between them. CDR3: CASSLAGKGNQPQHF. The CDR3 DNA follows: TGTGCCAGCAGCTTGGCAGGGAAGGGCAATCAGCCCCAGCATTTT.

The J gene is TRBJ2-7, the V gene TRBV7-9; TRBD1 agrees at 8 bases. This CDR3 has 15 amino acids. The trim removed 3 bases at V and 6 bases at J, leaving 10 bases unmatched. Germline assignment: CDR1 SEHNR and CDR2 FQNEAQ (reference sequence). This chain's CDR3 is CASSFAGGDSSEQYF. CDR3 coding DNA: TGTGCCAGCAGCTTCGCAGGGGGCGATTCTTCCGAGCAGTACTTC. The full variable domain, completed using reference TRBV7-9 and TRBJ2-7, is DTGVSQNPRHKITKRGQNVTFRCDPISEHNRLYWYRQTLGQGPEFLTYFQNEAQLEKSRLLSDRFSAERPKGSFSTLEIQRTEQGDSAMYLCASSFAGGDSSEQYFGPGTRLTVT.

The V gene is TRBV30, the J gene TRBJ1-6; D possibly corresponds to TRBD1 (6 bases). Germline values: CDR1 GTSNPN, CDR2 SVGIG (reference sequence). The CDR3 is made up of 17 amino acids. V lost 2 bases to trimming and J lost 8 bases, with 22 bases between them. The CDR3, as DNA: TGTGCCTGGAGTCCTCAACAGGGATCAGCTTGGCATTCACCCCTCCACTTT. Encoded protein: CAWSPQQGSAWHSPLHF. Complete variable domain (other parts from reference TRBV30 and TRBJ1-6): SQTIHQWPATLVQPVGSPLSLECTVEGTSNPNLYWYRQAAGRGLQLLFYSVGIGQISSEVPQNLSASRPQDRQFILSSKKLLLSDSGFYLCAWSPQQGSAWHSPLHFGNGTRLTVT.

The chain links TRBV2 to TRBJ1-2; D gene ambiguous. The CDR3 has 14 amino acids. The V gene lost 1 base and the J gene lost 4 bases, with 10 bases spanning the gap. Germline loops: CDR1 SNHLY, CDR2 FYNNEI. CDR3 bases: TGTGCCAGCAGTGAAGAGGTGGGCCGCTATGGCTACACCTTC. It translates to CASSEEVGRYGYTF.

This clone has a handful of counts. The rearrangement uses TRBV6-5 and TRBJ1-5; a possible D gene is TRBD1 (5 bases). CDR3 length: 15 residues. V lost 2 bases, J lost 2 bases, and 10 bases lay in between. Per germline, CDR1 MNHEY and CDR2 SVGAGI. The CDR3 sequence is CASSYGLGGNQPQHF. The CDR3 DNA reads TGTGCCAGCAGTTACGGACTAGGGGGCAATCAGCCCCAGCATTTT.

This clone was observed once. The CDR3 coding sequence is TGTGCCAGCAGCTTATTCGGGACAGGCCTCAGCTATGGCTACACCTTC. It encodes CASSLFGTGLSYGYTF. The rearrangement links TRBV7-9 to TRBJ1-2; 8 positions agree with TRBD1. Germline V gene lookup returns CDR1 SEHNR and CDR2 FQNEAQ (reference sequence). The trim removed 2 bases at V and 4 bases at J, leaving 9 bases unmatched. The CDR3 has 16 amino acids. Based on the CDR3 plus reference TRBV7-9 and TRBJ1-2, the full variable domain is DTGVSQNPRHKITKRGQNVTFRCDPISEHNRLYWYRQTLGQGPEFLTYFQNEAQLEKSRLLSDRFSAERPKGSFSTLEIQRTEQGDSAMYLCASSLFGTGLSYGYTFGSGTRLTVV.

This clone is medium-sized (0.01 to 0.1%) by share. This chain joins TRBV4-3 and TRBJ1-1, with 7 bases that match TRBD1. CDR3 length equals 12 residues. Germline V gives CDR1 LGHNA, CDR2 YSLEER. Trimming took 4 bases from V and 6 from J; bases not matched to a gene: 2. CDR3 sequence (DNA): TGCGCCAGCAGCCCCGGGACAGCTGAAGCTTTCTTT. Translated: CASSPGTAEAFF.

This clone was found many times. This chain joins TRBV6-1 and TRBJ1-4; the D is unclear. V lost 7 bases, J lost 7 bases, and 13 bases lay in between. This CDR3 comprises 13 residues. The germline V gene encodes CDR1 MNHNS and CDR2 SASEGT. This CDR3 reads CASIGWAGEKLFF. As DNA, the CDR3 is TGTGCCAGCATTGGGTGGGCCGGTGAAAAACTGTTTTTT.